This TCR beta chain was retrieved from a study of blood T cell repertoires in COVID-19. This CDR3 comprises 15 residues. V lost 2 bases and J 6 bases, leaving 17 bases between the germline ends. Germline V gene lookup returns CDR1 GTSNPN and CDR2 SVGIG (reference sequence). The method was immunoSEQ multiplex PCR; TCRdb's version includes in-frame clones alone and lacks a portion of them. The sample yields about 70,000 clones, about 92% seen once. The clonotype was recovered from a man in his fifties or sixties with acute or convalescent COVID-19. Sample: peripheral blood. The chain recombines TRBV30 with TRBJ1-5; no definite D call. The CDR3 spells CAWSPPRWEGQPQHF. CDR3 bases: TGTGCCTGGAGTCCCCCCCGTTGGGAGGGTCAGCCCCAGCATTTT.